Below are 10 T cell receptor beta chains sequenced from a single sample in a study of blood T cells in healthy people across ages. For the second PCR, which ran for about 7 to 12 cycles, a sample-barcoded 5' primer and a J-beta primer mix were used. TCRdb re-called the 5' RACE reads through MiXCR, storing one row per CDR3 protein. The table shows about 780,000 distinct CDR3 sequences, with about 47% occurring only once. Sequenced sample: blood. These receptors were collected from a man older than 75 in good health.

The V call is TRBV14, the J call TRBJ2-5; D unresolved. Deletions cut 0 bases from V and 11 bases from J, with 13 bases between. Germline CDR1 is SGHDN and CDR2 is FVKESK. The CDR3 length is 13 residues. The CDR3 coding sequence is TGTGCCAGCAGCCAAGACTCTCTATCGAAGCAGTACTTC. It encodes CASSQDSLSKQYF. The full variable domain, rest sourced from reference TRBV14 and TRBJ2-5, is EAGVTQFPSHSVIEKGQTVTLRCDPISGHDNLYWYRRVMGKEIKFLLHFVKESKQDESGMPNNRFLAERTGGTYSTLKVQPAELEDSGVYFCASSQDSLSKQYFGPGTRLLVL.

This clonotype was seen a handful of times. The chain links TRBV4-3 to TRBJ2-6, with D possibly being TRBD1 or TRBD2 (5 bases each). In germline, CDR1 is LGHNA, CDR2 YSLEER. V gave up 3 bases and J gave up 4 bases, with 13 bases separating them. The CDR3 loop spans 16 amino acids. CDR3 bases: TGCGCCAGCAGCCACCGACGAGGGGCCGGGGCCAACGTCCTGACTTTC. Protein sequence: CASSHRRGAGANVLTF.

This clonotype has ten or more counts. The chain recombines TRBV6-5 with TRBJ2-4, with D possibly TRBD2 on 5 matching bases. The CDR3 is 13 amino acids. Trimming cost V 6 bases and J 5 bases, with 11 bases left between them. Per the germline V gene, CDR1 is MNHEY and CDR2 is SVGAGI. CDR3 protein: CASSPGLENIQYF. For the CDR3, the DNA is TGTGCCAGCAGCCCCGGACTGGAAAACATTCAGTACTTC.

V and J are TRBV20-1 and TRBJ2-5; TRBD2 matches 10 bases. The DNA end is a closer match to TRBJ2-7, so the J assignment may be wrong. The germline CDR1 and CDR2 sequences are DFQATT and SNEGSKA (reference sequence). The CDR3 covers 15 residues. CDR3: CSAREPLAGGGEQYF. The CDR3 DNA sequence: TGCAGTGCTAGAGAGCCTTTAGCGGGGGGCGGCGAGCAGTACTTC.

The V and J genes are TRBV4-2 and TRBJ2-5, with TRBD1 matching 8 bases. Germline-derived CDR1 and CDR2 are LGHNA and YNFKEQ. The CDR3 extends over 14 amino acids. Germline trimming cut 1 base from V and 3 bases from J; bases unmatched to any gene: 1. The CDR3 DNA is TGTGCCAGCAGCCAAGGGACAGGGAAAGAGACCCAGTACTTC. Translating it yields CASSQGTGKETQYF.

In regard to this clonotype: One junction end disagrees with the germline gene, perhaps due to a read error. The chain couples TRBV29-1 to TRBJ1-4; D is undetermined. CDR1 is SQVTM and CDR2 is ANQGSEA in the germline V gene. The CDR3 is made up of 11 amino acids. The CDR3 loop reads CSGGSKEKLFF. The DNA for the CDR3 is TGCAGCGGAGGTTCTAAGGAAAAACTGTTTTTT.

The chain uses TRBV20-1 and TRBJ2-3, with 8 bases aligning to TRBD2. Trimming at V came to 5 bases and at J to 3 bases, leaving 10 bases not matched to a gene. CDR3 length: 15 residues. Germline loops: CDR1 DFQATT, CDR2 SNEGSKA (reference sequence). In DNA form, the CDR3 reads TGCAGTGCTGACGACTTAGCGGGATTGACAGATACGCAGTATTTT. Its protein is CSADDLAGLTDTQYF.

The chain combines TRBV12-3 or TRBV12-4 with TRBJ2-7; maybe TRBD1 (6 bases). V lost 1 base and J 3 bases, leaving 13 bases between the germline ends. CDR3 size: 15 residues. CDR3 DNA: TGTGCCAGCAGTTTAGTCGGGGACACCCACTACGAGCAGTACTTC. It is translated as CASSLVGDTHYEQYF.

The table lists this clonotype with a count of one. V is TRBV15 and J is TRBJ1-2, with D hard to call. Germline CDR1 LNHNV, CDR2 YYDKDF (reference sequence). This CDR3 has 18 residues. V lost 5 bases and J 3 bases, leaving 25 bases between the germline ends. This chain's CDR3 is CATSHTSAPVPLDYGYTF. As DNA, the CDR3 is TGTGCCACCAGCCATACCTCAGCCCCGGTCCCGTTGGACTATGGCTACACCTTC.

CDR3 nucleotide sequence: TGCAGTGCTAGGGGCCCTAGCGGGAGGGGGTACGAGCAGTACTTC. It specifies CSARGPSGRGYEQYF. V is TRBV20-1 and J is TRBJ2-7; 12 nucleotides agree with TRBD2. V lost 3 bases and J lost 4; bases outside the gene matches: 7. The CDR3 covers 15 residues. The V gene's germline CDR1 is DFQATT and CDR2 SNEGSKA (reference sequence).